The entry below describes one T cell receptor beta chain. The antigen is undetermined. This entry comes from a study of cytomegalovirus exposure and HLA in healthy donors. The CDR3 spans 17 residues. The V and J ends lost 4 bases and 2 bases, in that order; junction bases with no gene match: 11. Germline lookup yields CDR1 SGHTA and CDR2 FQGNSA. Study-wide results and limits: In an earlier analysis, productive rearrangement rates for most beta V segments clustered near 87% or 30%. Excluded: some indistinguishable V segments such as TRBV6-2 and TRBV6-3. Among donors in an Asian-associated ancestry cluster, a later analysis reportedly found fewer N-insertions than the roughly 730-donor mean. Later on, an analysis showed TCR association rates differing by HLA locus, with DRB1 the most and HLA-C the fewest.

Primers: 60 Vbeta forward and 13 Jbeta reverse. The assay was immunoSEQ multiplex PCR, and TCRdb's table has in-frame clones only and misses some. This table holds 110,000 or so clones, approximately 69% found once. Sequenced input: PBMCs. The chain is built from TRBV7-2 and TRBJ2-1, with 7 bases that match TRBD2. The receptor comes from a woman in her fifties or sixties in good health and CMV-seropositive. CDR3: CASSSPGGSSTYNEQFF. CDR3 sequence (DNA): TGTGCCAGCAGCTCTCCCGGGGGGAGTAGTACCTACAATGAGCAGTTCTTC.